These 25 T cell receptor beta chains came from one sample sequenced in a study of blood T cell repertoires in COVID-19 (dated by TCRdb to 2018 to 2020). Library method: the immunoSEQ multiplex PCR assay. Here the immuneACCESS table is served through TCRdb, limited to in-frame sequences with V and J called. Missing clones are a known gap in these copies; in checked studies unresolved V genes cover under half, and the rest lacks a known reason. Here the sample has 120,000 or so clones; over 75% occur a single time. The ten top clones hold around 16% of the sample. The specimen sequenced was peripheral blood. These receptor sequences come from a man aged 55-75 years with active or convalescent COVID-19.

J is TRBJ1-5 and V is TRBV6-4; D gene unclear. Looked up from germline, CDR1 is MRHNA and CDR2 is SNTAGT. The CDR3 consists of 13 residues. V lost 2 bases, J lost 9 bases, and 11 bases lay in between. The CDR3 is CASSDGASGPQHF. The CDR3 DNA reads TGTGCCAGCAGTGACGGAGCCTCGGGGCCCCAGCATTTT.

The J gene is TRBJ2-1, the V gene TRBV9, with TRBD2 identical over 8 bases. This CDR3 comprises 16 residues. V shed 0 bases, J shed 1 base, and the junction held 3 bases outside the gene matches. The germline gives CDR1 SGDLS, CDR2 YYNGEE. Here the CDR3 DNA reads TGTGCCAGCAGCGTAGCGGGGACTAGATCCTACAATGAGCAGTTCTTC. It translates to CASSVAGTRSYNEQFF.

The chain has TRBV7-3 and TRBJ2-1; TRBD2 matches at 10 bases. CDR1 is SGHTA, CDR2 FQGTGA, per germline. J was trimmed by 2 bases and V by 4 bases; bases with no gene match: 8. This CDR3 spans 17 amino acids. The DNA for the CDR3 is TGTGCCAGCAGCTCCCCTAGCGGGAGTAGGGCCTACAATGAGCAGTTCTTC. Translating gives CASSSPSGSRAYNEQFF.

This clone has a handful of counts. V gene TRBV19 combines with J gene TRBJ2-1; TRBD2 agrees at 7 bases. J was trimmed by 2 bases and V by 3 bases; bases with no gene match: 10. The CDR3 runs to 17 residues. Germline loops: CDR1 LNHDA, CDR2 SQIVND (reference sequence). The chain's CDR3 is CASSIPTGRPTYNEQFF. In DNA form, the CDR3 reads TGTGCCAGTAGTATCCCCACCGGGAGGCCTACCTACAATGAGCAGTTCTTC.

CDR3 residues: CASSYHQTGNTEAFF. The CDR3 DNA sequence: TGTGCCAGCAGTTACCATCAGACAGGGAACACTGAAGCTTTCTTT. The chain joins TRBV6-5 to TRBJ1-1, with D perhaps TRBD1 (6 bases). Trimming stripped 2 bases from V and 1 base from J, with 11 bases between. Germline values: CDR1 MNHEY, CDR2 SVGAGI. The CDR3 is made up of 15 amino acids.

This clone showed up just a few times. The chain couples TRBV7-9 to TRBJ1-5, with no clear D. CDR1 is SEHNR and CDR2 is FQNEAQ in the germline V gene (reference sequence). V lost 1 base to trimming and J lost 0 bases, with 10 bases between them. The CDR3 has 16 residues. The DNA for the CDR3 is TGTGCCAGCAGCTTAGGAGGCCGGGGTAGCAATCAGCCCCAGCATTTT. Protein product: CASSLGGRGSNQPQHF.

The chain employs TRBV14 and TRBJ2-6; D gene ambiguous. The germline gives CDR1 SGHDN, CDR2 FVKESK. The CDR3 contains 13 residues. V was pared by 4 bases and J by 3 bases, with 4 bases between. Here the CDR3 reads CASSPSGANVLTF. The CDR3 DNA follows: TGTGCCAGCAGCCCCAGTGGGGCCAACGTCCTGACTTTC.

The rearrangement links TRBV24-1 to TRBJ2-5; 8 nucleotides agree with TRBD1. The V segment lost 9 bases and the J segment 4 bases; nucleotides outside the gene matches: 6. Germline values: CDR1 KGHDR, CDR2 SFDVKD. CDR3 length equals 13 residues. The CDR3 sequence: CATSRQGIETQYF. The CDR3 coding sequence is TGTGCCACCTCTAGACAGGGGATAGAGACCCAGTACTTC.

J is TRBJ1-1 and V is TRBV7-6; a possible D gene is TRBD1 (5 bases). Germline CDR1 reads SGHVS; CDR2 reads FNYEAQ. V was clipped by 3 bases and J by 3 bases, with 8 bases between them. The CDR3 spans 13 residues. This CDR3 is CASSLSRDTEAFF. The CDR3 DNA reads as TGTGCCAGCAGCTTGAGCAGGGACACTGAAGCTTTCTTT.

The V gene is TRBV19, the J gene TRBJ1-4, with a tentative D call TRBD1 (5 bases). Trimming removed 3 bases at V and 4 bases at J, with 6 bases between. The V gene's germline CDR1 is LNHDA and CDR2 SQIVND (reference sequence). CDR3 size: 13 residues. In nucleotides, the CDR3 is TGTGCCAGTAGTATGACAGTTAATGAAAAACTGTTTTTT. Protein product: CASSMTVNEKLFF.

Worth noting for this clone: The sample holds other DNA sequences that translate to the same CDR3. The CDR3 sequence is CASSYSRTGNTGELFF. CDR3 nucleotide sequence: TGTGCCAGCAGTTACTCCCGGACAGGGAACACCGGGGAGCTGTTTTTT. V gene TRBV6-5 combines with J gene TRBJ2-2; TRBD1 agrees at 7 bases. This CDR3 is 16 amino acids long. From germline, CDR1 is MNHEY and CDR2 SVGAGI. With 0 bases clipped from V and 1 base from J, the junction kept 2 bases outside the gene matches.

This clone was seen only a few times. The chain has TRBV15 and TRBJ2-1; TRBD1 matches 7 bases. The CDR3 has 15 residues. Per germline, CDR1 LNHNV and CDR2 YYDKDF (reference sequence). V lost 1 base to trimming and J lost 6 bases; unmatched junction nucleotides: 6. The CDR3 region has the DNA TGTGCCACCAGCAGAGCAGGGACAGAAACCAATGAGCAGTTCTTC. This sequence encodes CATSRAGTETNEQFF.

The V call is TRBV19, the J call TRBJ2-1, with 9 bases identical to TRBD2. The CDR3 is 16 residues long. From germline, CDR1 is LNHDA and CDR2 SQIVND (reference sequence). J gave up 3 bases and V 3 bases, and 6 bases lay outside the gene matches. CDR3 sequence (DNA): TGTGCCAGTAGTATGGCGGGAGGGTCCTTCTACAATGAGCAGTTCTTC. Translation: CASSMAGGSFYNEQFF.

V gene TRBV7-2 combines with J gene TRBJ2-3, with 10 positions matching TRBD2. This CDR3 region has 15 residues. The V and J ends lost 5 bases and 11 bases, in that order; junction bases with no gene match: 13. Germline values: CDR1 SGHTA, CDR2 FQGNSA. This CDR3 reads CASSLRAGGPGWQYF. The CDR3 DNA reads as TGTGCCAGCAGCCTAAGAGCGGGAGGGCCAGGATGGCAGTATTTT.

The V gene is TRBV24-1, the J gene TRBJ2-7; D remains ambiguous. Germline CDR1 and CDR2: KGHDR and SFDVKD. V was cut by 4 bases and J by 5 bases, with 8 bases left in between. CDR3 size: 12 residues. The CDR3 nucleotides read TGTGCCACCAGTGACATAAGAGACGAGCAGTACTTC. Translating gives CATSDIRDEQYF.

The V gene is TRBV18, the J gene TRBJ1-2; the D is unclear. This CDR3 region has 14 residues. Per the germline V gene, CDR1 is KGHSH and CDR2 is LQKENI. Trimming removed 2 bases from V and 0 bases from J, with 7 bases in between. In nucleotides, the CDR3 is TGTGCCAGCTCACCAGCGTCTTCTAACTATGGCTACACCTTC. Translating gives CASSPASSNYGYTF.

This clone appeared a single time. V usage is TRBV7-3 and J usage is TRBJ2-7; a possible D gene is TRBD2 (6 bases). The V end lost 5 bases, the J end lost 11 bases, and 16 bases lay between the germline ends. This CDR3 has 12 amino acids. CDR1 SGHTA and CDR2 FQGTGA come from the germline V gene. The CDR3 region is CASSLTGGAKYF. As DNA, the CDR3 is TGTGCCAGCAGCCTGACGGGCGGGGCGAAGTACTTC. Looking up the rest from reference TRBV7-3 and TRBJ2-7 gives the full variable domain: GAGVSQTPSNKVTEKGKYVELRCDPISGHTALYWYRQSLGQGPEFLIYFQGTGAADDSGLPNDRFFAVRPEGSVSTLKIQRTERGDSAVYLCASSLTGGAKYFGPGTRLTVT.

This clone came up a few times. The rearrangement links TRBV19 to TRBJ2-7; the match to TRBD1 covers 7 bases. In germline, CDR1 is LNHDA, CDR2 SQIVND (reference sequence). The CDR3 spans 15 residues. V shed 3 bases, J shed 5 bases, and the junction held 10 bases outside the gene matches. CDR3 coding DNA: TGTGCCAGTAGTATCCCGGGACAGAACACGGACGAGCAGTACTTC. Protein sequence: CASSIPGQNTDEQYF.

The chain combines TRBV6-2 or TRBV6-3 with TRBJ2-3; TRBD1 matches at 7 bases. V lost 6 bases and J lost 2; bases outside the gene matches: 8. Germline assignment: CDR1 MNHEY and CDR2 SVGEGT. The length of the CDR3 is 15 residues. The CDR3 here is CASSHATGLTDTQYF. DNA for the CDR3: TGTGCCAGCAGCCATGCGACAGGGCTCACAGATACGCAGTATTTT.

This chain links TRBV30 with TRBJ2-3; TRBD1 might be the D (5 bases). Germline V gene sequence: CDR1 GTSNPN, CDR2 SVGIG (reference sequence). The CDR3 extends over 12 amino acids. V was clipped by 0 bases and J by 4 bases, with 5 bases between them. The CDR3 DNA reads as TGTGCCTGGAGTGTACAGGCAGATACGCAGTATTTT. It yields the protein CAWSVQADTQYF.

The V call is TRBV7-6, the J call TRBJ1-4; 9 bases are shared with TRBD1. Looked up from germline, CDR1 is SGHVS and CDR2 is FNYEAQ. J was trimmed by 8 bases and V by 5 bases; bases with no gene match: 6. This CDR3 contains 14 residues. DNA for the CDR3: TGTGCCAGCAGCGGGGGACAGGGTGTAGAAAAACTGTTTTTT. Encoded protein: CASSGGQGVEKLFF.

The gene calls are TRBV11-3 and TRBJ2-7; D not resolved. Looked up from germline, CDR1 is SGHNT and CDR2 is YENEEA. The V end was cut by 0 bases, the J end by 6 bases, with 9 bases between. The CDR3 covers 13 residues. In nucleotides, the CDR3 is TGTGCCAGCAGCTTAGAGACTGGGTTCGAGCAGTACTTC. Protein: CASSLETGFEQYF.

This clone was observed once. The V call is TRBV29-1, the J call TRBJ2-7, with TRBD2 matching over 11 bases. In germline, CDR1 is SQVTM, CDR2 ANQGSEA. After removal of 6 bases from V and 6 bases from J, the junction contained 10 bases not matched to a gene. This CDR3 is built from 14 residues. CDR3 bases: TGCAGCGTGCTGGGACTAGCGGCCTCCGGCGAGCAGTACTTC. Translated, it gives CSVLGLAASGEQYF.

The chain joins TRBV4-1 to TRBJ2-7; D may be TRBD2 (6 bases). Germline V lookup: CDR1 MGHRA, CDR2 YSYEKL. The CDR3 totals 14 residues. With 4 bases removed from V and 3 bases from J, the gap between germline ends came to 13 bases. CDR3 coding DNA: TGCGCCAGCAGCCCCAATAGCGGAGACTACGAGCAGTACTTC. Protein product: CASSPNSGDYEQYF.

The chain recombines TRBV27 with TRBJ2-3; 8 nucleotides align to TRBD2. The CDR3 extends over 17 amino acids. The V gene's germline CDR1 is MNHEY and CDR2 SMNVEV (reference sequence). V gave up 5 bases and J gave up 2 bases; unmatched junction bases: 12. The CDR3 region has the DNA TGTGCCAGCAGTCGCCGACTAGCGACCCACTACACAGATACGCAGTATTTT. Translated, it gives CASSRRLATHYTDTQYF.